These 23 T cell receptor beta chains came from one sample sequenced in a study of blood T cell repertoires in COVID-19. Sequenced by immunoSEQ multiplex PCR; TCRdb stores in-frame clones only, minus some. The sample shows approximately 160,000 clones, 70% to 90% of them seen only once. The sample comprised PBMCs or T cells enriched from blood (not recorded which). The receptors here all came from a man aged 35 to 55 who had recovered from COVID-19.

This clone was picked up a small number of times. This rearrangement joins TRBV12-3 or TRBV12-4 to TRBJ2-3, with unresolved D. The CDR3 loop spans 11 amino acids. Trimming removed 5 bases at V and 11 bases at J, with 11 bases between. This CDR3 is CASSPVVKQYF. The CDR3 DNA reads TGTGCCAGCAGTCCAGTCGTGAAGCAGTATTTT.

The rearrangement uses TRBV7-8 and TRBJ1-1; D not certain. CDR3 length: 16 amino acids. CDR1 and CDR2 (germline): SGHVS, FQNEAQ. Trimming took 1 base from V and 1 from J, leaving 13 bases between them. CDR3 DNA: TGTGCCAGCAGCTTAGAGGCAGACTCAAGGAACACTGAAGCTTTCTTT. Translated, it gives CASSLEADSRNTEAFF.

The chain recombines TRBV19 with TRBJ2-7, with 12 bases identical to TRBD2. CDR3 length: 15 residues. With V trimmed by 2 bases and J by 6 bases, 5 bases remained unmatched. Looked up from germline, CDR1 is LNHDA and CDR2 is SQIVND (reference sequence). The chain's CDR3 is CASSILAGGQREQYF. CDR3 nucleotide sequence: TGTGCCAGTAGTATACTAGCGGGGGGGCAACGCGAGCAGTACTTC.

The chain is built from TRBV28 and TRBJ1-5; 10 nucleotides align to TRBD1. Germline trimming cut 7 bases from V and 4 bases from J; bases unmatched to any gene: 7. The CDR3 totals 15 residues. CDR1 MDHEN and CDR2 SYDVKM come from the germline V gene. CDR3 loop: CASMTGQGQNQPQHF. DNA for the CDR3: TGTGCCAGCATGACGGGACAGGGGCAAAATCAGCCCCAGCATTTT.

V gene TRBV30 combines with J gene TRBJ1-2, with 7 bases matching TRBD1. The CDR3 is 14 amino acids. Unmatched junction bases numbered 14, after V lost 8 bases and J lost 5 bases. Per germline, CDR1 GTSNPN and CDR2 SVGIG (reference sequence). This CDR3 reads CARSGTEGSYGYTF. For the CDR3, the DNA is TGTGCCCGTTCCGGGACAGAGGGTAGTTATGGCTACACCTTC.

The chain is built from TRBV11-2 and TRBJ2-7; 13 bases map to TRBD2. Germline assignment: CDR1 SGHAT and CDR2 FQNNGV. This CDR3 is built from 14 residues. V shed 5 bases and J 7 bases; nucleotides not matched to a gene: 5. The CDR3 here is CASSRTTSGGEQYV. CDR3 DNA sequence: TGTGCCAGCAGCCGAACGACTAGCGGGGGGGAGCAGTACGTC.

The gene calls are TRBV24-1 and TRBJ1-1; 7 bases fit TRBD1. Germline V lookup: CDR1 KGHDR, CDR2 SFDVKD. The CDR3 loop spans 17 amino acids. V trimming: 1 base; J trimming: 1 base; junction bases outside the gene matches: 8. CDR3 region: CATSDFRVNRGNTEAFF. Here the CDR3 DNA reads TGTGCCACCAGTGATTTTCGGGTGAACAGGGGGAACACTGAAGCTTTCTTT.

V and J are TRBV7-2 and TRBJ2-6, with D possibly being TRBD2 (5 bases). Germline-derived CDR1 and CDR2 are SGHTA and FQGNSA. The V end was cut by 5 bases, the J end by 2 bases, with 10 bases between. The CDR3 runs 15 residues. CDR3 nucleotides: TGTGCCAGCAGCCCACCGGGAACTGGGGCCAACGTCCTGACTTTC. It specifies CASSPPGTGANVLTF. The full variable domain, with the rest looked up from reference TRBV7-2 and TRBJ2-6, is GAGVSQSPSNKVTEKGKDVELRCDPISGHTALYWYRQSLGQGLEFLIYFQGNSAPDKSGLPSDRFSAERTGGSVSTLTIQRTQQEDSAVYLCASSPPGTGANVLTFGAGSRLTVL.

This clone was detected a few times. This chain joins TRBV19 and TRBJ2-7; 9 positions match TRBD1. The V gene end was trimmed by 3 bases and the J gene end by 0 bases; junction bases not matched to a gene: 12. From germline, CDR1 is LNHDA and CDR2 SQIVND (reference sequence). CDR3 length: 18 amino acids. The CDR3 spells CASSIQEFDRGSSYEQYV. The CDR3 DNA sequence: TGTGCCAGTAGTATCCAGGAATTTGACAGGGGGAGCTCCTACGAGCAGTACGTC.

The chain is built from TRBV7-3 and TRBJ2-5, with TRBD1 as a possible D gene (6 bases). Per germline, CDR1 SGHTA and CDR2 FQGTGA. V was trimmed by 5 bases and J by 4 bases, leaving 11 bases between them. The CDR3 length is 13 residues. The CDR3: CASSRGSGETQYF. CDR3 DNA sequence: TGTGCCAGCAGCAGGGGGTCCGGAGAGACCCAGTACTTC.

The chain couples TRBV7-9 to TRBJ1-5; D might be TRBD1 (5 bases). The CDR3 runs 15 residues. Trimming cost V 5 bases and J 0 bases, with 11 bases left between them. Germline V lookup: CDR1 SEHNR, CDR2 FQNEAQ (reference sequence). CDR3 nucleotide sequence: TGTGCCAGCAGCCTCGGGGGGGGTAGCAATCAGCCCCAGCATTTT. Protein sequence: CASSLGGGSNQPQHF.

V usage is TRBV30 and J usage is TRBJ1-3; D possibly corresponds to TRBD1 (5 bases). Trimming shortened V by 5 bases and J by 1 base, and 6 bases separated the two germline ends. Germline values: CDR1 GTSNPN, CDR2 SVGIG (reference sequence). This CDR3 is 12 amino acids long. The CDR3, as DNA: TGTGCCTGGCAGGGATCTGGAAACACCATATATTTT. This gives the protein CAWQGSGNTIYF.

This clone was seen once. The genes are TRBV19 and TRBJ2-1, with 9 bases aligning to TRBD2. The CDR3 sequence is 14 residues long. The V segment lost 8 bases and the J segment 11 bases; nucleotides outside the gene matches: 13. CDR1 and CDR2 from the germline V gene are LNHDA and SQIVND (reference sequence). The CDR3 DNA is TGTGCCAGTGAATCTCGCGGGGGGGCCCCCCAGCAGTTCTTC. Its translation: CASESRGGAPQQFF.

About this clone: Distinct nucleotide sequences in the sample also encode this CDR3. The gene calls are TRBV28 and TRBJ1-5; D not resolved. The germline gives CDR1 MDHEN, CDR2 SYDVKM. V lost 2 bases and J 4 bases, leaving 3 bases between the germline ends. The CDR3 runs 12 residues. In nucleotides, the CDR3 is TGTGCCAGCAGTTTAACAAATCAGCCCCAGCATTTT. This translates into CASSLTNQPQHF.

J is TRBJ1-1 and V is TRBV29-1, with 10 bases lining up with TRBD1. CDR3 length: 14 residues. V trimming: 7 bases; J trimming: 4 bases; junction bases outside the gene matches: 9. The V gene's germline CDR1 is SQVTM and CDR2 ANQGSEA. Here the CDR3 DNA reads TGCAGCGCCCGGACAGGGGGTCAGGGCACTGAAGCTTTCTTT. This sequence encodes CSARTGGQGTEAFF.

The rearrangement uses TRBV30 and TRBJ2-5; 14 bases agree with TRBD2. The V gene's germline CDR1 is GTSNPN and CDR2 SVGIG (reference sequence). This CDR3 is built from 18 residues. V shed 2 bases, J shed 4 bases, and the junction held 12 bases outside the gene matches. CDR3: CAWSPRLAGGKVAETQYF. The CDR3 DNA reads TGTGCCTGGAGTCCCCGACTAGCGGGGGGGAAGGTTGCAGAGACCCAGTACTTC.

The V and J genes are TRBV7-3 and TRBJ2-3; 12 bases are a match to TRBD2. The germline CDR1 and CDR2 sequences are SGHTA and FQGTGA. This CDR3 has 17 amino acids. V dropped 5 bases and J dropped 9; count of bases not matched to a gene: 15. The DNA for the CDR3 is TGTGCCAGCAGCCGCACAGGACTAGCGGGGCCAGAGGGGACGCAGTATTTT. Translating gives CASSRTGLAGPEGTQYF. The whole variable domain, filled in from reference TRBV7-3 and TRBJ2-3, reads GAGVSQTPSNKVTEKGKYVELRCDPISGHTALYWYRQSLGQGPEFLIYFQGTGAADDSGLPNDRFFAVRPEGSVSTLKIQRTERGDSAVYLCASSRTGLAGPEGTQYFGPGTRLTVL.

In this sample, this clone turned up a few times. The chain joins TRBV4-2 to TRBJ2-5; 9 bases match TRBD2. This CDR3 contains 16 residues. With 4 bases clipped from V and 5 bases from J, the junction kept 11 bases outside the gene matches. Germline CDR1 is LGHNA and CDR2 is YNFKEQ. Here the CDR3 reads CASSPGTSYTSETQYF. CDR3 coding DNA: TGTGCCAGCAGCCCCGGGACTAGCTACACGTCGGAGACCCAGTACTTC.

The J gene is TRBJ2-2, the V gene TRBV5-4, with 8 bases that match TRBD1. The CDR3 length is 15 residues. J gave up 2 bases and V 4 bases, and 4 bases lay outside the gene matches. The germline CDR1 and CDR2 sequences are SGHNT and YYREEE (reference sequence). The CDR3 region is CASSIQGVNTGELFF. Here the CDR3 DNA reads TGTGCCAGCAGCATACAGGGGGTAAACACCGGGGAGCTGTTTTTT.

CDR3 sequence reads: CASSDGQGRNEQFF. The CDR3 bases are TGTGCCAGCAGCGACGGACAAGGGCGGAATGAGCAGTTCTTC. The chain carries TRBV9 and TRBJ2-1; D is perhaps TRBD1 (5 bases). Per the germline V gene, CDR1 is SGDLS and CDR2 is YYNGEE. There are 14 residues in the CDR3. V dropped 3 bases and J dropped 7 bases, with 14 bases sitting between them.

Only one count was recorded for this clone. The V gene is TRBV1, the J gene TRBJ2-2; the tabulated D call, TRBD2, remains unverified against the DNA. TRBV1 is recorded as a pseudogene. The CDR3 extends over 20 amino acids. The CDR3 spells CTSRCTGRLAGGPGTGELFF. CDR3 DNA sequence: TGCACCAGCCGCTGTACTGGGCGGCTAGCGGGGGGGCCGGGGACCGGGGAGCTGTTTTTT.

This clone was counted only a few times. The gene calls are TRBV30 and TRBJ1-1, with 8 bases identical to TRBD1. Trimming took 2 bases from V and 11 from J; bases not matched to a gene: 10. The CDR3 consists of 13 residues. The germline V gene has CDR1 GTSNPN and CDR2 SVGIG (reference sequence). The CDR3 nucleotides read TGTGCCTGGAGTTGGACAGGGAGGGAGATGGCTTTCTTT. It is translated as CAWSWTGREMAFF.

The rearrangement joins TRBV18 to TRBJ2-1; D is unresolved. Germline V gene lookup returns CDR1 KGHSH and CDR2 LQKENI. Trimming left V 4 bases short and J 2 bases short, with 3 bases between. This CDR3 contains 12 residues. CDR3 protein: CASSLTYNEQFF. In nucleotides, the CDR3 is TGTGCCAGCTCACTTACCTACAATGAGCAGTTCTTC.